This T cell receptor beta chain was found in a study of regulatory T cells in long-lasting Graves disease. The sample holds many counts of this clonotype. Germline V gene lookup returns CDR1 SGHAT and CDR2 FQNNGV. This CDR3 comprises 14 residues. Trimming cost V 6 bases and J 8 bases, with 19 bases left between them. Noted time point: newly diagnosed GD, antithyroid drugs for less than 3 months. PBMC-derived RNA was used for the TCR library. iRepertoire HTBI primers and Arm-PCR of CDR3 regions built TCR beta libraries. TCRdb fed the multiplex PCR reads into MiXCR, producing one record per CDR3 protein. The sample shows about 620,000 distinct CDR3 sequences, about 16% of them seen only once. This sample also appeared in a second study, on T cells in Graves' hyperthyroidism and ophthalmopathy.

The sequenced sample was peripheral blood mononuclear cells (PBMCs), obtained at new diagnosis, from a patient treated with antithyroid drugs. V and J are TRBV11-2 and TRBJ1-1; D is unresolved. The source of this sequence is a woman aged 25 to 45 with Graves disease. CDR3 nucleotides: TGTGCCAGCAGTCCCTGGACGGACGGAGCCGAAGCTTTCTTT. Its protein product is CASSPWTDGAEAFF.